A single sample is the source of the 8 T cell receptor beta chains below, sequenced in a study of cytomegalovirus exposure and HLA in healthy donors. Sequencing was performed with immunoSEQ multiplex PCR; in TCRdb, only in-frame clones are kept and a portion is missing. The repertoire includes roughly 100,000 clones, about 88% of them detected once, and about 4% sits in the top ten. The specimen was PBMCs. The receptors originated from a woman aged 18 to 35 in good health and CMV-seropositive.

The V and J genes are TRBV5-1 and TRBJ1-1; D perhaps matches TRBD1 (6 bases). Germline V CDR1 and CDR2: SGHRS, YFSETQ. This CDR3 contains 16 residues. Trimming removed 2 bases from V and 1 base from J, with 15 bases in between. This CDR3 is CASSFDVRDTNTEAFF. CDR3 DNA sequence: TGCGCCAGCAGCTTTGATGTCCGGGACACGAACACTGAAGCTTTCTTT.

The rearrangement uses TRBV9 and TRBJ2-1, with D perhaps TRBD1 (5 bases). The germline V and J ends were trimmed by 0 bases and 8 bases, with 15 bases remaining between them. The germline V gene has CDR1 SGDLS and CDR2 YYNGEE. The CDR3 consists of 15 residues. The CDR3 loop is CASSVEAGWLHEQFF. In DNA form, the CDR3 reads TGTGCCAGCAGCGTAGAGGCAGGGTGGTTGCATGAGCAGTTCTTC.

V gene TRBV9 combines with J gene TRBJ2-1; possible D gene TRBD2, 6 bases. Germline lookup yields CDR1 SGDLS and CDR2 YYNGEE. Between the trimmed V and J ends, which lost 0 bases and 2 bases, there was a span of 12 bases. CDR3 length equals 16 residues. The CDR3 sequence: CASSVGGLTTYNEQFF. The DNA of the CDR3 is TGTGCCAGCAGCGTAGGGGGACTTACTACCTACAATGAGCAGTTCTTC.

The V and J genes are TRBV5-4 and TRBJ1-4; 7 bases match TRBD1. V shed 4 bases and J 12 bases; nucleotides not matched to a gene: 12. The CDR3 has 14 amino acids. Germline V lookup: CDR1 SGHNT, CDR2 YYREEE (reference sequence). CDR3 coding DNA: TGTGCCAGCAGCACACAGGGGCGTGATTTCGAACTGTTTTTT. Translation gives CASSTQGRDFELFF.

J is TRBJ2-7 and V is TRBV21-1; TRBD1, the D gene given by the table, was not confirmed from the DNA. TRBV21-1 is designated a pseudogene. This CDR3 contains 18 residues. The CDR3, as DNA: TGTGCCAGCAGCAAAGACAGGGCTATTTGGGTAAGCTCCTACGAGCAGTACTTC. This encodes CASSKDRAIWVSSYEQYF.

This clone has just one count. This sequence joins TRBV29-1 and TRBJ2-3; tentative D call: TRBD2 (7 bases). V was trimmed by 4 bases and J by 1 base, leaving 18 bases between them. The CDR3 length is 16 residues. Germline V lookup: CDR1 SQVTM, CDR2 ANQGSEA. CDR3 nucleotides: TGCAGCGTTGCGGGGGGCCAGGGGCTGGGCACAGATACGCAGTATTTT. Its translation: CSVAGGQGLGTDTQYF.

This clone was picked up one time. J is TRBJ2-2 and V is TRBV11-3; 8 nucleotides match TRBD2. V trimming: 5 bases; J trimming: 7 bases; junction bases outside the gene matches: 9. The CDR3 runs 15 residues. Germline V gives CDR1 SGHNT, CDR2 YENEEA. The CDR3 DNA follows: TGTGCCAGCAGCCGCGGGACTAGTGGGTTCGGGGAGCTGTTTTTT. This codes for CASSRGTSGFGELFF.

The gene calls are TRBV10-3 and TRBJ2-3; D might be TRBD1 (6 bases). Trimming took 3 bases from V and 2 from J, leaving 15 bases between them. Per germline, CDR1 ENHRY and CDR2 SYGVKD. The CDR3 is 16 residues long. DNA for the CDR3: TGTGCCATCAGTGATGGCGGCAGGGGCCTCACAGATACGCAGTATTTT. It translates to CAISDGGRGLTDTQYF.